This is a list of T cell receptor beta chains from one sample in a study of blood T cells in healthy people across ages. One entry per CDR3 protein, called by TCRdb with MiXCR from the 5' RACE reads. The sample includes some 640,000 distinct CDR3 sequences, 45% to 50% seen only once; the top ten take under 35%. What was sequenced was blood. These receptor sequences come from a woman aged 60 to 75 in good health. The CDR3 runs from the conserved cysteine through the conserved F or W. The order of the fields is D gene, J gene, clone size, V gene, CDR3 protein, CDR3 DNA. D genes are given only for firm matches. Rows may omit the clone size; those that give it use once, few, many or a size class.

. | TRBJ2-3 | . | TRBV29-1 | CSVKGRDTQYF | TGCAGCGTTAAAGGACGAGATACGCAGTATTTT
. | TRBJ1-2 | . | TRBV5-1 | CASSQLSAGNYGYTF | TGCGCCAGCAGCCAACTCTCAGCAGGGAACTATGGCTACACCTTC
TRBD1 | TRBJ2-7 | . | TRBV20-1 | CSATNRGLGYEQYF | TGCAGTGCTACCAACAGGGGGCTTGGGTACGAGCAGTACTTC
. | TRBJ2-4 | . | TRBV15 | CATSRDAVAKNIQYF | TGTGCCACCAGCAGAGATGCGGTAGCCAAAAACATTCAGTACTTC
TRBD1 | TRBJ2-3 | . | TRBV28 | CASNPDRGAGDTQYF | TGTGCCAGCAACCCCGACAGGGGTGCGGGAGATACGCAGTATTTT
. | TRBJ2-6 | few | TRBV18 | CASSTGYGANVLTF | TGTGCCAGCTCAACAGGGTACGGGGCCAACGTCCTGACTTTC
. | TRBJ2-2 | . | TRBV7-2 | CASSTGVVNTGELFF | TGTGCCAGCAGTACGGGTGTTGTTAACACCGGGGAGCTGTTTTTT
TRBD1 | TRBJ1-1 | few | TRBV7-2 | CASSQWDRGEAFF | TGTGCCAGCAGCCAGTGGGACAGGGGGGAAGCTTTCTTT
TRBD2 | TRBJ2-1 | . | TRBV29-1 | CSVESGTSGRRLYNEQFF | TGCAGCGTTGAATCCGGGACTAGCGGGAGAAGGCTCTACAATGAGCAGTTCTTC
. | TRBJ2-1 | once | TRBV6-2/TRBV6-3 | CASSTTEYNEQFF | TGTGCCAGCAGTACCACAGAGTACAATGAGCAGTTCTTC
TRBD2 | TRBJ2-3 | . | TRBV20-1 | CSARVAGSRDTQYF | TGCAGTGCTAGGGTAGCGGGTTCGAGGGATACGCAGTATTTT
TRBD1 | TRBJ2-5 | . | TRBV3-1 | CASSQVQGVNEQYF | TGTGCCAGCAGCCAAGTACAGGGGGTGAATGAGCAGTACTTC
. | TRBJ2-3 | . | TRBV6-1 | CASSELVKDTQYF | TGTGCCAGCAGTGAATTGGTTAAAGATACGCAGTATTTT
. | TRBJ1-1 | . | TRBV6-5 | CASSYGLSGTEAFF | TGTGCCAGCAGTTACGGTCTGTCGGGCACTGAAGCTTTCTTT
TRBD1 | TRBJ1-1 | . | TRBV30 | CAWTNRDRGGTEAFF | TGTGCCTGGACCAACCGGGACAGGGGAGGCACTGAAGCTTTCTTT
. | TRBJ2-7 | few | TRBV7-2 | CASSLDGSALYEQYF | TGTGCCAGCAGCTTAGACGGGAGTGCCCTCTACGAGCAGTACTTC
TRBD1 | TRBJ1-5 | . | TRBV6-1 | CASRIQGNQPQHF | TGTGCCAGCAGAATACAGGGGAATCAGCCCCAGCATTTT
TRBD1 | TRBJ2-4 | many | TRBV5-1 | CASSDPDRVYIQYF | TGCGCCAGCTCCGACCCCGACAGGGTTTACATTCAGTACTTC
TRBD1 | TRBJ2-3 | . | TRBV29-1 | CSVEVGQGIRYTQYF | TGCAGCGTTGAAGTCGGACAGGGGATTAGGTATACGCAGTATTTT
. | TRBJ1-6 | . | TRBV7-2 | CASSLSYKSPLHF | TGTGCCAGCAGCCTCAGCTATAAGTCACCCCTCCACTTT
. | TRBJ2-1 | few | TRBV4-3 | CASSPEFRETEQFF | TGCGCCAGCAGCCCCGAGTTCAGGGAAACTGAGCAGTTCTTC
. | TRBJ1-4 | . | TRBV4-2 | CASSQDPRGGEKLFF | TGTGCCAGCAGCCAAGATCCCAGGGGCGGTGAAAAACTGTTTTTT
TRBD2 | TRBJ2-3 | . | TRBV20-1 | CSTGLAANTQYF | TGCAGTACAGGACTAGCGGCAAATACGCAGTATTTT
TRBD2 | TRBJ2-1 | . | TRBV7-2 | CASSPGTKNGQFF | TGTGCCAGCAGCCCCGGGACTAAGAATGGGCAGTTCTTC
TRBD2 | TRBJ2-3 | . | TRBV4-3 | CASSQAWTSTSTDTQYF | TGCGCCAGCAGCCAAGCCTGGACTAGCACCTCCACAGATACGCAGTATTTT
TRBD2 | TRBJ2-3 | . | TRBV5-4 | CASSLRLAVTTDTQYF | TGTGCCAGCAGCCTCCGACTAGCGGTAACCACAGATACGCAGTATTTT
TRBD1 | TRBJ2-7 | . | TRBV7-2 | CASSLERGLSEQYF | TGTGCCAGCAGCTTAGAGAGGGGGCTTTCCGAGCAGTACTTC
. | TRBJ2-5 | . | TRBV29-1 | CSVDLRRRSQETQYF | TGCAGCGTCGACCTACGACGGAGGAGTCAAGAGACCCAGTACTTC
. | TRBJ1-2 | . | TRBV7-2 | CASSPGSGEGYGYTF | TGTGCCAGCAGCCCGGGAAGCGGAGAGGGGTATGGCTACACCTTC
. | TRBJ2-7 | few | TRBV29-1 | CSVELRSELLYEQYF | TGCAGCGTTGAATTAAGGTCCGAACTCCTTTACGAGCAGTACTTC
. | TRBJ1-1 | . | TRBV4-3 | CASSQDPRGKGTEAFF | TGCGCCAGCAGCCAGGACCCCAGGGGAAAGGGCACTGAAGCTTTCTTT
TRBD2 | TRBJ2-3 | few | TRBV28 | CASGLAGPTDTQYF | TGTGCCAGCGGACTAGCGGGACCCACAGATACGCAGTATTTT
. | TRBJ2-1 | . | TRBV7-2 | CASKRVGVYNEQFF | TGTGCCAGCAAGAGGGTCGGAGTCTACAATGAGCAGTTCTTC
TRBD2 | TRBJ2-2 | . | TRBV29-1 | CSARTSGRFGELFF | TGCAGCGCCCGGACTAGCGGGCGCTTCGGGGAGCTGTTTTTT
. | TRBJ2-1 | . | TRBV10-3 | CAIGLGETQFF | TGTGCCATCGGGCTGGGGGAGACCCAGTTCTTC
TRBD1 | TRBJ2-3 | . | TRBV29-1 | CSVGYRGQRGTDTQYF | TGCAGCGTGGGATACAGGGGACAGAGGGGCACAGATACGCAGTATTTT
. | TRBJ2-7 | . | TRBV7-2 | CAGSLGSAGRGEQYF | TGTGCCGGCAGCTTAGGCTCAGCGGGCCGCGGCGAGCAGTACTTC
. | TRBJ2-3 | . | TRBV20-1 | CSVRVRDTQYF | TGCAGTGTTAGAGTAAGAGATACGCAGTATTTT
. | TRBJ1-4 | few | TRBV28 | CASRPASLRGLLSTNEKLFF | TGTGCCAGCAGACCGGCCAGCCTAAGGGGTCTTCTGTCAACTAATGAAAAACTGTTTTTT
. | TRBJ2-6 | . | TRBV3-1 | CASSQWLVGTRTSGANALTF | TGTGCCAGCAGCCAGTGGCTGGTGGGGACACGGACCTCTGGGGCCAACGCCCTGACTTTC